A selection of T cell receptor beta chains follows, all from one sample in a study of early T cells in non-severe SARS-CoV-2 infection. TCRdb re-called the 5' RACE reads with MiXCR, one entry per CDR3 protein. The data contain under 140,000 distinct CDR3 sequences, around 12% of them seen just once; the ten biggest clones take up around 4.1%. This specimen consisted of whole blood, obtained at baseline. These TCRs come from an adult who was a healthcare worker with PCR-confirmed SARS-CoV-2 infection or an uninfected control (not recorded which). The CDR3 runs from the conserved cysteine through the conserved F or W. The D gene is left open where the match is weak. Only part of the rows carry a size: once, few, many, or a class if the clone is expanded.

V: TRBV7-2
length: 15
J: TRBJ2-3
D: NA
size: few
CDR3: CASNPGGQTVDTQYF
DNA: TGTGCCAGCAACCCCGGGGGACAGACAGTAGATACGCAGTATTTT

V: TRBV9
length: 13
J: TRBJ2-1
D: NA
size: NA
CDR3: CASSAQPSNEQFF
DNA: TGTGCCAGCAGCGCCCAACCTAGCAATGAGCAGTTCTTC

V: TRBV11-2
length: 14
J: TRBJ2-7
D: TRBD1
size: few
CDR3: CASSLVGQGAEQYF
DNA: TGTGCCAGCAGCTTAGTGGGACAGGGTGCCGAGCAGTACTTC

V: TRBV4-1
length: 19
J: TRBJ2-6
D: NA
size: NA
CDR3: CASSQFGQGVFSGANVLTF
DNA: TGCGCCAGCAGCCAATTTGGGCAGGGCGTCTTTTCTGGGGCCAACGTCCTGACTTTC

V: TRBV18
length: 16
J: TRBJ2-3
D: NA
size: NA
CDR3: CASSPPSGLSTDTQYF
DNA: TGTGCCAGCTCACCTCCAAGCGGGCTAAGCACAGATACGCAGTATTTT

V: TRBV3-1
length: 13
J: TRBJ2-7
D: NA
size: many
CDR3: CASSGAYPYEQYF
DNA: TGTGCCAGCAGCGGTGCCTATCCGTACGAGCAGTACTTC

V: TRBV28
length: 15
J: TRBJ1-3
D: TRBD1
size: few
CDR3: CASSFLGQQGNTIYF
DNA: TGTGCCAGCAGTTTTCTGGGACAGCAGGGAAACACCATATATTTT

V: TRBV20-1
length: 12
J: TRBJ2-1
D: NA
size: NA
CDR3: CSARGLYNEQFF
DNA: TGCAGTGCTAGGGGGCTATACAATGAGCAGTTCTTC

V: TRBV6-4
length: 15
J: TRBJ2-1
D: TRBD2
size: few
CDR3: CASSETLAGGNEQFF
DNA: TGTGCCAGCAGCGAGACCCTAGCGGGGGGCAATGAGCAGTTCTTC

V: TRBV2
length: 16
J: TRBJ1-4
D: NA
size: NA
CDR3: CASSAPAPPLNEKLFF
DNA: TGTGCCAGCAGTGCCCCCGCCCCCCCACTTAATGAAAAACTGTTTTTT

V: TRBV5-1
length: 15
J: TRBJ2-5
D: NA
size: NA
CDR3: CASSLRDSGQETQYF
DNA: TGCGCCAGCAGCCTTCGGGACTCCGGACAAGAGACCCAGTACTTC

V: TRBV5-1
length: 16
J: TRBJ2-2
D: TRBD2
size: NA
CDR3: CASSSRTSGGPGELFF
DNA: TGCGCCAGCAGCTCCCGGACTAGCGGGGGTCCCGGGGAGCTGTTTTTT

V: TRBV3-1
length: 15
J: TRBJ2-7
D: TRBD2
size: many
CDR3: CASSQTTSGPYEQYF
DNA: TGTGCCAGCAGCCAAACGACTAGCGGACCCTACGAGCAGTACTTC

V: TRBV27
length: 13
J: TRBJ2-1
D: NA
size: few
CDR3: CASSLGAYNEQFF
DNA: TGTGCCAGCAGTTTGGGAGCCTACAATGAGCAGTTCTTC

V: TRBV5-1
length: 15
J: TRBJ2-1
D: TRBD1
size: NA
CDR3: CASSLEDRVYNEQFF
DNA: TGCGCCAGCAGCTTGGAGGACAGGGTATACAATGAGCAGTTCTTC

V: TRBV6-5
length: 18
J: TRBJ2-5
D: TRBD2
size: few
CDR3: CASSYSGSGGYSEETQYF
DNA: TGTGCCAGCAGTTACTCCGGTAGCGGGGGCTACTCAGAAGAGACCCAGTACTTC

V: TRBV10-1
length: 16
J: TRBJ2-7
D: TRBD1
size: few
CDR3: CASSDRQGADSYEQYF
DNA: TGCGCCAGCAGTGATAGACAGGGGGCCGATTCCTACGAGCAGTACTTC

V: TRBV12-3/TRBV12-4
length: 15
J: TRBJ1-1
D: TRBD1
size: many
CDR3: CASSGQATGEHEAFF
DNA: TGTGCCAGCAGTGGACAGGCGACAGGGGAGCATGAAGCTTTCTTT

V: TRBV7-8
length: 14
J: TRBJ1-4
D: NA
size: few
CDR3: CASSRNGIEEKLFF
DNA: TGTGCCAGCAGCCGTAACGGGATCGAAGAAAAACTGTTTTTT

V: TRBV9
length: 15
J: TRBJ2-1
D: NA
size: NA
CDR3: CASSPRLVRDNEQFF
DNA: TGTGCCAGCAGCCCCCGCTTGGTCAGGGACAATGAGCAGTTCTTC

V: TRBV7-9
length: 19
J: TRBJ2-5
D: NA
size: many
CDR3: CASSPRNGGRGGFGETQYF
DNA: TGTGCCAGCAGCCCAAGAAACGGGGGGCGCGGCGGCTTCGGCGAGACCCAGTACTTC

V: TRBV5-1
length: 19
J: TRBJ2-7
D: TRBD2
size: many
CDR3: CASSLDAGGGGGASYEQYF
DNA: TGCGCCAGCAGCTTGGATGCGGGAGGAGGCGGGGGGGCCTCCTACGAGCAGTACTTC

V: TRBV3-1
length: 15
J: TRBJ2-1
D: NA
size: many
CDR3: CASSQAAGSYNEQFF
DNA: TGTGCCAGCAGCCAAGCGGCTGGGTCGTACAATGAGCAGTTCTTC

V: TRBV18
length: 15
J: TRBJ2-2
D: TRBD1
size: few
CDR3: CASSPGQGVTGKLFF
DNA: TGTGCCAGCTCACCGGGTCAGGGGGTAACCGGCAAGCTGTTTTTT

V: TRBV7-2
length: 13
J: TRBJ1-1
D: TRBD1
size: few
CDR3: CASSPGGSTGAFF
DNA: TGTGCCAGCAGCCCAGGGGGTAGTACGGGAGCTTTCTTT

V: TRBV12-3/TRBV12-4
length: 12
J: TRBJ1-2
D: NA
size: NA
CDR3: CASRRTDYGYTF
DNA: TGTGCCAGTCGACGGACAGACTATGGCTACACCTTC

V: TRBV6-5
length: 15
J: TRBJ1-6
D: NA
size: NA
CDR3: CASSYSKGLYSPLHF
DNA: TGTGCCAGCAGTTACTCAAAGGGATTATATTCACCCCTCCACTTT

V: TRBV5-4
length: 18
J: TRBJ2-2
D: NA
size: few
CDR3: CASSPPGSAAVIAGELFF
DNA: TGTGCCAGCAGCCCCCCCGGGTCTGCCGCAGTTATAGCCGGGGAGCTGTTTTTT

V: TRBV7-9
length: 13
J: TRBJ1-2
D: NA
size: many
CDR3: CASSSNIGDGYTF
DNA: TGTGCCAGCAGCTCCAACATCGGGGATGGCTACACCTTC

V: TRBV4-1
length: 15
J: TRBJ1-2
D: TRBD1
size: many
CDR3: CASSPRSEGARGYTF
DNA: TGCGCCAGCAGCCCGAGATCCGAGGGGGCGCGAGGCTACACCTTC

V: TRBV24-1
length: 17
J: TRBJ2-3
D: NA
size: NA
CDR3: CATSDNRAPTGTDTQYF
DNA: TGTGCCACCAGTGATAACCGGGCTCCTACCGGCACAGATACGCAGTATTTT

V: TRBV18
length: 15
J: TRBJ2-5
D: NA
size: NA
CDR3: CASSPVGPEKETQYF
DNA: TGTGCCAGCTCACCAGTAGGACCGGAAAAAGAGACCCAGTACTTC

V: TRBV5-1
length: 14
J: TRBJ1-1
D: NA
size: few
CDR3: CASSLEAMNTEAFF
DNA: TGCGCCAGCAGCTTGGAAGCGATGAACACTGAAGCTTTCTTT

V: TRBV20-1
length: 12
J: TRBJ1-2
D: TRBD1
size: few
CDR3: CSARDRDYGYTF
DNA: TGCAGTGCTAGGGACAGGGATTACGGCTACACCTTC

V: TRBV6-1
length: 13
J: TRBJ1-2
D: NA
size: few
CDR3: CASSLETHYGYTF
DNA: TGTGCCAGCAGCCTTGAAACCCACTATGGCTACACCTTC

V: TRBV5-5
length: 14
J: TRBJ2-5
D: NA
size: many
CDR3: CASSSGPALETQYF
DNA: TGTGCCAGCAGTTCCGGGCCAGCATTGGAGACCCAGTACTTC

V: TRBV15
length: 15
J: TRBJ1-1
D: NA
size: many
CDR3: CATSRLQRENTEAFF
DNA: TGTGCCACCAGCAGACTACAACGGGAGAACACTGAAGCTTTCTTT

V: TRBV20-1
length: 14
J: TRBJ2-1
D: TRBD2
size: few
CDR3: CSVNSGGGRNEQFF
DNA: TGCAGCGTTAATAGCGGGGGGGGCCGGAATGAGCAGTTCTTC

V: TRBV28
length: 14
J: TRBJ2-1
D: NA
size: few
CDR3: CASTRSGGDNEQFF
DNA: TGTGCCAGCACCCGGAGCGGAGGGGACAATGAGCAGTTCTTC

V: TRBV4-1
length: 14
J: TRBJ2-3
D: NA
size: NA
CDR3: CASSPRLDGDTQYF
DNA: TGCGCCAGCAGCCCCAGACTGGATGGAGATACGCAGTATTTT

V: TRBV27
length: 14
J: TRBJ1-1
D: TRBD1
size: NA
CDR3: CASSSGTGVNEAFF
DNA: TGTGCCAGCAGCTCCGGGACAGGGGTTAATGAAGCTTTCTTT

V: TRBV19
length: 11
J: TRBJ2-1
D: NA
size: few
CDR3: CASSRGYEQFF
DNA: TGTGCCAGTAGCAGGGGTTATGAGCAGTTCTTC

V: TRBV6-5
length: 14
J: TRBJ1-1
D: NA
size: NA
CDR3: CASSYAPGKTEAFF
DNA: TGTGCCAGCAGTTACGCGCCTGGGAAGACTGAAGCTTTCTTT

V: TRBV5-1
length: 12
J: TRBJ1-1
D: NA
size: few
CDR3: CASSPEGPWAFF
DNA: TGCGCCAGCAGCCCTGAAGGGCCGTGGGCTTTCTTT

V: TRBV19
length: 15
J: TRBJ1-5
D: TRBD1
size: few
CDR3: CASRGTANSNQPQHF
DNA: TGTGCCAGTAGGGGGACAGCTAATAGCAATCAGCCCCAGCATTTT

V: TRBV24-1
length: 17
J: TRBJ2-2
D: TRBD1
size: few
CDR3: CATSGTPGQANTGELFF
DNA: TGTGCCACCAGTGGCACCCCGGGACAGGCGAACACCGGGGAGCTGTTTTTT

V: TRBV5-4
length: 15
J: TRBJ1-1
D: NA
size: few
CDR3: CASSLGGPMNTEAFF
DNA: TGTGCCAGCAGCTTGGGCGGACCAATGAACACTGAAGCTTTCTTT

V: TRBV29-1
length: 12
J: TRBJ2-3
D: NA
size: few
CDR3: CSVLADTDTQYF
DNA: TGCAGCGTTTTGGCGGACACAGATACGCAGTATTTT

V: TRBV25-1
length: 18
J: TRBJ2-1
D: TRBD2
size: few
CDR3: CASSEYVRLAGGRDEQFF
DNA: TGTGCCAGCAGTGAATATGTGAGACTAGCGGGAGGGCGGGATGAGCAGTTCTTC

V: TRBV7-2
length: 14
J: TRBJ1-1
D: NA
size: NA
CDR3: CASSSIGGNTEAFF
DNA: TGTGCCAGCAGCTCGATTGGAGGAAACACTGAAGCTTTCTTT

V: TRBV5-1
length: 13
J: TRBJ2-7
D: NA
size: few
CDR3: CASSLDSQWGQYF
DNA: TGCGCCAGCAGCTTAGACAGCCAATGGGGGCAGTACTTC

V: TRBV12-3/TRBV12-4
length: 15
J: TRBJ2-3
D: TRBD1
size: NA
CDR3: CASNAPGQGTDTQYF
DNA: TGTGCCAGCAACGCCCCGGGACAGGGCACAGATACGCAGTATTTT

V: TRBV3-1
length: 13
J: TRBJ1-1
D: NA
size: many
CDR3: CASSLTAYAEAFF
DNA: TGTGCCAGCAGCCTTACAGCCTACGCTGAAGCTTTCTTT

V: TRBV5-1
length: 13
J: TRBJ2-7
D: NA
size: NA
CDR3: CASRGEYRSEQYF
DNA: TGCGCCAGCAGGGGTGAATACAGGTCCGAGCAGTACTTC

V: TRBV15
length: 17
J: TRBJ2-1
D: TRBD2
size: NA
CDR3: CATSRVRLSGDYNEQFF
DNA: TGTGCCACCAGCAGAGTCCGTCTTAGCGGGGATTACAATGAGCAGTTCTTC

V: TRBV29-1
length: 14
J: TRBJ1-1
D: NA
size: few
CDR3: CSVEWQETNTEAFF
DNA: TGCAGCGTTGAATGGCAGGAAACTAACACTGAAGCTTTCTTT

V: TRBV29-1
length: 14
J: TRBJ2-7
D: TRBD2
size: many
CDR3: CSARLAGFGYEQYF
DNA: TGCAGCGCGAGACTAGCGGGATTTGGGTACGAGCAGTACTTC

V: TRBV6-6
length: 15
J: TRBJ2-3
D: NA
size: NA
CDR3: CASRYSGTSTDTQYF
DNA: TGTGCCAGCAGATATAGCGGAACTAGCACAGATACGCAGTATTTT

V: TRBV11-2
length: 15
J: TRBJ1-1
D: NA
size: few
CDR3: CASSLLLIRNTEAFF
DNA: TGTGCCAGCAGCTTACTCCTCATACGCAACACTGAAGCTTTCTTT